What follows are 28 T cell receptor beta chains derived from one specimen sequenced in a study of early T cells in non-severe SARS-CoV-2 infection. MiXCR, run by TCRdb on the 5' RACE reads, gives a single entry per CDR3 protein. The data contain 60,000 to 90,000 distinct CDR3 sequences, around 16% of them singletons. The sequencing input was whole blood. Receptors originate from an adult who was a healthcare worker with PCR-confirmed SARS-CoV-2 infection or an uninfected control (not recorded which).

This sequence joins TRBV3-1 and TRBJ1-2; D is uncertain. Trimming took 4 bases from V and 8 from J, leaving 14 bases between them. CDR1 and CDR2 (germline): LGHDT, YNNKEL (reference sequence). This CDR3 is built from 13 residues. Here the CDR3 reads CASSPAPKRGYTF. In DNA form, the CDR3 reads TGTGCCAGCAGCCCAGCCCCGAAACGGGGCTACACCTTC.

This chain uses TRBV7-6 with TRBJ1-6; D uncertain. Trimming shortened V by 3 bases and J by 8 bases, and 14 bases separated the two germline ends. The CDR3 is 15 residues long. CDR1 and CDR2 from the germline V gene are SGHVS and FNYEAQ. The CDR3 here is CASSLTVAEDSPLHF. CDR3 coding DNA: TGTGCCAGCAGCTTGACGGTCGCAGAGGATTCACCCCTCCACTTT.

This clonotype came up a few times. The CDR3: CASRPLAGGPVDTQYF. The CDR3 DNA reads TGTGCCAGCAGACCTCTAGCGGGAGGGCCCGTAGATACGCAGTATTTT. The J gene is TRBJ2-3, the V gene TRBV2; the match to TRBD2 covers 12 bases. Trimming took 6 bases from V and 5 from J; bases not matched to a gene: 9. From germline, CDR1 is SNHLY and CDR2 FYNNEI. This CDR3 contains 16 residues.

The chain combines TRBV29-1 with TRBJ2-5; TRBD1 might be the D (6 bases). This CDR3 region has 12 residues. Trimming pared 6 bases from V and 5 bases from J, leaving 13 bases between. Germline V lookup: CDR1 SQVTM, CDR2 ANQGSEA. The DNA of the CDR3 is TGCAGCGTCCTGACAGGAACGGAGACCCAGTACTTC. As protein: CSVLTGTETQYF.

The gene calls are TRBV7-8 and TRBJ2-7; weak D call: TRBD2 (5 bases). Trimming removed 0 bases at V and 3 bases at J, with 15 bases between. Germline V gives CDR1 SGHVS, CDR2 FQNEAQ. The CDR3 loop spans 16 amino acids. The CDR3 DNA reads TGTGCCAGCAGCTTAGCCGTCCGTCACGGGGTCTACGAGCAGTACTTC. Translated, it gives CASSLAVRHGVYEQYF.

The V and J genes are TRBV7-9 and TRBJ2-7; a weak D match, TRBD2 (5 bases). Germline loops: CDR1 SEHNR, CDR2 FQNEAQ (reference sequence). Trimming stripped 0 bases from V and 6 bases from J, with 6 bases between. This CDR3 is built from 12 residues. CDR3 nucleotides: TGTGCCAGCAGCTTAGCGAGGGTCGAGCAGTACTTC. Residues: CASSLARVEQYF.

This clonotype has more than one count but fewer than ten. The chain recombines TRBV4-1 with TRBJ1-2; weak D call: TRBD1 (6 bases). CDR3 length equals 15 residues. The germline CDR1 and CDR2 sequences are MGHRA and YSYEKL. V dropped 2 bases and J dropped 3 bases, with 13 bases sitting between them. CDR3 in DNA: TGCGCCAGCAGCCAACAGATACAGGGTGACTATGGCTACACCTTC. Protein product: CASSQQIQGDYGYTF.

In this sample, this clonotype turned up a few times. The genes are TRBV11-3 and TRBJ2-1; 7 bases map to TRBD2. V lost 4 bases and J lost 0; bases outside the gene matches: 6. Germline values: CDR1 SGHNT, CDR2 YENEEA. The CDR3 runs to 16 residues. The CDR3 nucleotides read TGTGCCAGCAGCTCCCGGCGGGAGAGCTCCTACAATGAGCAGTTCTTC. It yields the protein CASSSRRESSYNEQFF.

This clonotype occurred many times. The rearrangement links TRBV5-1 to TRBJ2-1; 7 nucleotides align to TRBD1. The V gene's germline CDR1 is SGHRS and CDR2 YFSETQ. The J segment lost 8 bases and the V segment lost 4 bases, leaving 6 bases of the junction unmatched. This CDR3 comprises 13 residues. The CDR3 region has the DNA TGCGCCAGCAGCCCTACCGACAGGGATGAGCAGTTCTTC. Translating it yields CASSPTDRDEQFF.

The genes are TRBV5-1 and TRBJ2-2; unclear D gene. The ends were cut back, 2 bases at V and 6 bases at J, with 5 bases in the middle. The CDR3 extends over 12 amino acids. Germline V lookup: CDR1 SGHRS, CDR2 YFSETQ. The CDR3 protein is CASSLPAGELFF. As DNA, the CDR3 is TGCGCCAGCAGCTTACCGGCCGGGGAGCTGTTTTTT.

The CDR3 DNA reads as TGCGCCAGCAGCTATGGACAGGGACCTGGAAACACCATATATTTT. This encodes CASSYGQGPGNTIYF. The chain employs TRBV5-1 and TRBJ1-3; 8 bases map to TRBD1. CDR3 length: 15 amino acids. Looked up from germline, CDR1 is SGHRS and CDR2 is YFSETQ. With V trimmed by 3 bases and J by 2 bases, 4 bases remained unmatched.

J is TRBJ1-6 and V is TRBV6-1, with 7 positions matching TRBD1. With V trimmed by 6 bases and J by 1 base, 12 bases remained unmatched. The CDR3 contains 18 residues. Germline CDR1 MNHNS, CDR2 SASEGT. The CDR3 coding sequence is TGTGCCAGCAGCCCACAGGGGTTACCAGGTTCCTATAATTCACCCCTCCACTTT. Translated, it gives CASSPQGLPGSYNSPLHF.

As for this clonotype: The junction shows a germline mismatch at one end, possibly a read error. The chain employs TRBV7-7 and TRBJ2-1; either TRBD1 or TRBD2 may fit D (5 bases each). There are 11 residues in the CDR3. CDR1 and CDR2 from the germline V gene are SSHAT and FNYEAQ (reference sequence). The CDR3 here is CASSTRDHRFF. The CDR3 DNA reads TGTGCTAGCAGCACCCGGGACCACCGGTTCTTC.

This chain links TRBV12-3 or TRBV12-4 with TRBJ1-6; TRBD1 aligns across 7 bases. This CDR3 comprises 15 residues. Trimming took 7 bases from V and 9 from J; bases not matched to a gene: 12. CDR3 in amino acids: CASTQGESVSSPLHF. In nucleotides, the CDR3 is TGTGCCAGCACCCAGGGGGAGAGTGTGAGTTCACCCCTCCACTTT.

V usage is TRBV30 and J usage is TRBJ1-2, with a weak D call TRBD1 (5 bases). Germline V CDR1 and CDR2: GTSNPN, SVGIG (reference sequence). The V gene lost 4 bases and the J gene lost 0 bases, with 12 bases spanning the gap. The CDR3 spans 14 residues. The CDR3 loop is CAWTGTPANYGYTF. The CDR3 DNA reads TGTGCCTGGACTGGGACTCCAGCTAACTATGGCTACACCTTC.

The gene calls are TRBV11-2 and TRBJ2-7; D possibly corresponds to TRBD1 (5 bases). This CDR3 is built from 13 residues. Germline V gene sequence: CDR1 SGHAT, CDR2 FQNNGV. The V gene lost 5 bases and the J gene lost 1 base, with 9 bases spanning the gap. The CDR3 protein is CASSVTGSYEQYF. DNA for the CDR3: TGTGCCAGCAGCGTTACAGGTTCCTACGAGCAGTACTTC.

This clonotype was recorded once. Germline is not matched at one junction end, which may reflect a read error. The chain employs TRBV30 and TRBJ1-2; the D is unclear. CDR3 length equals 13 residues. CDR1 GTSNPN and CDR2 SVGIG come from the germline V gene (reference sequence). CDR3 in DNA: TGTGCCTGGAGTGATCCCGGGAGATACACGGTTATCTTC. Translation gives CAWSDPGRYTVIF.

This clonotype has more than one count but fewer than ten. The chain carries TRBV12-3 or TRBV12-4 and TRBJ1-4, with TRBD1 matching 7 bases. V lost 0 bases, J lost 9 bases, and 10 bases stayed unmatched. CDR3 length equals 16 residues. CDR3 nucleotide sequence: TGTGCCAGCAGTTTAGCGGGGGCAGGGGGAGGCCAAAAACTGTTTTTT. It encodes CASSLAGAGGGQKLFF.

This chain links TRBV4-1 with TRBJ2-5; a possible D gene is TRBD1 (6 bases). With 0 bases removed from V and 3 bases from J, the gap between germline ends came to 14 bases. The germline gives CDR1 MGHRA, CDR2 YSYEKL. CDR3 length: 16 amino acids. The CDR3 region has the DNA TGCGCCAGCAGCCAAGATCCCAGGACAGCCGAAGAGACCCAGTACTTC. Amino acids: CASSQDPRTAEETQYF.

CDR3 residues: CASSITSNQPQHF. Here the CDR3 DNA reads TGTGCCAGTAGTATCACTAGCAATCAGCCCCAGCATTTT. The genes are TRBV19 and TRBJ1-5; no clear D gene. The germline CDR1 and CDR2 sequences are LNHDA and SQIVND (reference sequence). V gave up 3 bases and J gave up 0 bases, with 3 bases separating them. CDR3 length: 13 amino acids.

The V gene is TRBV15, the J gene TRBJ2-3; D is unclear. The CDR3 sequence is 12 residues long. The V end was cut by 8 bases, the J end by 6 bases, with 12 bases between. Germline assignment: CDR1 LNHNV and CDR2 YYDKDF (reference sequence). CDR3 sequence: CATSVQPDTQYF. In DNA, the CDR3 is TGTGCCACCTCTGTACAGCCGGATACGCAGTATTTT.

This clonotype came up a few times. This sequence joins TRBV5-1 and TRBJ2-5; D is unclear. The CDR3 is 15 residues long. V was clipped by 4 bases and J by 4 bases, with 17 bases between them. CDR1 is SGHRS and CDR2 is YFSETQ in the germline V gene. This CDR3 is CASSNSGSLPETQYF. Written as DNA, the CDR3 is TGCGCCAGCAGCAACTCCGGGTCCCTCCCAGAGACCCAGTACTTC.

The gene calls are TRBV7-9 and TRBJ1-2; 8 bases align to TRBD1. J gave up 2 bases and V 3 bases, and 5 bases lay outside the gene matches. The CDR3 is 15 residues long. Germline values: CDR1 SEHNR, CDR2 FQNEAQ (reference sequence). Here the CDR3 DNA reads TGTGCCAGCAGCTTCGGACAGGGTCCCAACTATGGCTACACCTTC. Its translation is CASSFGQGPNYGYTF.

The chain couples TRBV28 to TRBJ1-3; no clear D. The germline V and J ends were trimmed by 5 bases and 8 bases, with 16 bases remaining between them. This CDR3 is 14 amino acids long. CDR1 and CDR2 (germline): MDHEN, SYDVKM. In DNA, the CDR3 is TGTGCCAGCAGTCGTGGAGGGAAGTTGGACACCATATATTTT. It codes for CASSRGGKLDTIYF.

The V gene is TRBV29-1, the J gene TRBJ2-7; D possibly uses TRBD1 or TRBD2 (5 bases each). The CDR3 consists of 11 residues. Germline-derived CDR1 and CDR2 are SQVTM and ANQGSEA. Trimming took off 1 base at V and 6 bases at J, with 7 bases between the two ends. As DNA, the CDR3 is TGCAGCGTTGAAGGAGGGACCGAGCAGTACTTC. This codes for CSVEGGTEQYF.

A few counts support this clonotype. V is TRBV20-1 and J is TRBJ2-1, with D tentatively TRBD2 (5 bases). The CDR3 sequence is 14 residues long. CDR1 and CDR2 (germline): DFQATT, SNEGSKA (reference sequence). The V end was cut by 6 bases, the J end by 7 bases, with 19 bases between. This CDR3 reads CSAGKRVRGNEQFF. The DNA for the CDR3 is TGCAGTGCCGGAAAGAGGGTTCGTGGGAATGAGCAGTTCTTC.

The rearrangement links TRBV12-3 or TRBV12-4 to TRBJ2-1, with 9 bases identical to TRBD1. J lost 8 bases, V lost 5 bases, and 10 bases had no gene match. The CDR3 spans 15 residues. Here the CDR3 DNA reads TGTGCCAGCAGTCAGTATAGAAGACAGGGGGATGAGCAGTTCTTC. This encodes CASSQYRRQGDEQFF.

This CDR3 is CASSRAGGNEQFF. Written as DNA, the CDR3 is TGCGCCAGCTCGAGGGCAGGGGGCAATGAGCAGTTCTTC. The chain links TRBV5-1 to TRBJ2-1; TRBD1 matches at 7 bases. The J segment lost 6 bases and the V segment lost 7 bases, leaving 7 bases of the junction unmatched. The CDR3 runs 13 residues. Germline-derived CDR1 and CDR2 are SGHRS and YFSETQ.